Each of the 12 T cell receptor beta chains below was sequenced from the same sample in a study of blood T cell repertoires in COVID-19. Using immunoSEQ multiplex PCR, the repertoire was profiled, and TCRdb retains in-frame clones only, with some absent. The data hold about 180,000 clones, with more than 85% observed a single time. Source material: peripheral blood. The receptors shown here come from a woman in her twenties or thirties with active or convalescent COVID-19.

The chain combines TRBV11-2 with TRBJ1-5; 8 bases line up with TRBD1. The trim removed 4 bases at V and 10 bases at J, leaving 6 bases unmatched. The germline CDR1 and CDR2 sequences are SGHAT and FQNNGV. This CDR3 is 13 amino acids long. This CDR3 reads CASSSHRGIPQHF. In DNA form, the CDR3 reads TGTGCCAGCAGCTCTCACAGGGGGATACCCCAGCATTTT.

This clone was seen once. DNA of the CDR3: TGTGCCAGCAGCTTAAGAAGGACAGGGGGTAACAATGAGCAGTTCTTC. Protein sequence: CASSLRRTGGNNEQFF. The chain has TRBV7-9 and TRBJ2-1, with 10 bases aligning to TRBD1. The germline V gene has CDR1 SEHNR and CDR2 FQNEAQ (reference sequence). This CDR3 is 16 amino acids long. After removal of 2 bases from V and 5 bases from J, the junction contained 6 bases not matched to a gene.

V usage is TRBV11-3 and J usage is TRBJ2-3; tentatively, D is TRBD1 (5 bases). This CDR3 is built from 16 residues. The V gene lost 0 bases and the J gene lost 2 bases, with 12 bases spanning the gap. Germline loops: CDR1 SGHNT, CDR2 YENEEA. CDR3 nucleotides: TGTGCCAGCAGCTTAGATTTAGGACAAAACACAGATACGCAGTATTTT. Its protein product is CASSLDLGQNTDTQYF.

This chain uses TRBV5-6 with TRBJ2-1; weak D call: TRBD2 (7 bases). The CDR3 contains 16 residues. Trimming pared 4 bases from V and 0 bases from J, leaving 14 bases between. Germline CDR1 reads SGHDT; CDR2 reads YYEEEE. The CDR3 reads CASSPGGRHSYNEQFF. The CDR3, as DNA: TGTGCCAGCAGCCCGGGGGGCCGCCACTCCTACAATGAGCAGTTCTTC.

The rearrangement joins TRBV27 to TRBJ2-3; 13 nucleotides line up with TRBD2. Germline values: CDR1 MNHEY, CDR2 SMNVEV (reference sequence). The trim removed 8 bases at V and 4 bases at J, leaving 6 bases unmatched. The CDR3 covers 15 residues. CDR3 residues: CASGSGLAGPDTQYF. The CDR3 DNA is TGTGCCAGCGGGTCGGGACTAGCGGGGCCAGATACGCAGTATTTT.

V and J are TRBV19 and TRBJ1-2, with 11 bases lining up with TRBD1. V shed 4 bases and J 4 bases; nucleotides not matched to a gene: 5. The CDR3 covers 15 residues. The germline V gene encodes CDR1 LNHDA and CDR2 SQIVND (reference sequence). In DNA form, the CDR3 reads TGTGCCAGTAGTACCGGACAGGGGGCCTTCTATGGCTACACCTTC. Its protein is CASSTGQGAFYGYTF.

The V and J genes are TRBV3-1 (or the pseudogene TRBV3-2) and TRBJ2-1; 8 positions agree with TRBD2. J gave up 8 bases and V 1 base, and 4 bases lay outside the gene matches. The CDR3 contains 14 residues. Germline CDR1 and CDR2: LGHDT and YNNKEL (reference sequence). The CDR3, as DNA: TGTGCCAGCAGCCAAGCGGGGGGGAGCCATGAGCAGTTCTTC. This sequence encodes CASSQAGGSHEQFF.

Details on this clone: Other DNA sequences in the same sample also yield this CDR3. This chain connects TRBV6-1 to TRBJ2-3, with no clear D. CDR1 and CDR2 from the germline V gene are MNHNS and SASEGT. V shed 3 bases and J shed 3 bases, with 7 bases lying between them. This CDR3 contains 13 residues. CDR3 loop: CASSEARTDTQYF. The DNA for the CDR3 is TGTGCCAGCAGTGAGGCTCGAACAGATACGCAGTATTTT.

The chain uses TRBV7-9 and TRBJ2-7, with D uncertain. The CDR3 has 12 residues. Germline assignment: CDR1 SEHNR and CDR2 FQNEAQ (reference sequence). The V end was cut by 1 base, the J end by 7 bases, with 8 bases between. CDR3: CASSLDNREQYF. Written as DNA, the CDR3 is TGTGCCAGCAGCTTAGACAACAGAGAGCAGTACTTC.

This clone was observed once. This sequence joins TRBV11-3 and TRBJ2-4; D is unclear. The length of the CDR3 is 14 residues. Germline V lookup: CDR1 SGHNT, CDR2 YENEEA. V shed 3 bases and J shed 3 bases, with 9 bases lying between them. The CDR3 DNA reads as TGTGCCAGCAGCTTGGAGTCAGTCAAAAACATTCAGTACTTC. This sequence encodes CASSLESVKNIQYF. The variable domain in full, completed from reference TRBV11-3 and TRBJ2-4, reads EAGVVQSPRYKIIEKKQPVAFWCNPISGHNTLYWYLQNLGQGPELLIRYENEEAVDDSQLPKDRFSAERLKGVDSTLKIQPAELGDSAVYLCASSLESVKNIQYFGAGTRLSVL.

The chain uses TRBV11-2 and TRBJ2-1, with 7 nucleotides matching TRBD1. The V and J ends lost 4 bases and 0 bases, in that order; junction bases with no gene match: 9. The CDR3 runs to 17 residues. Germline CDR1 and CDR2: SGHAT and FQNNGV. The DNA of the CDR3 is TGTGCCAGCAGCTCGGGACAGAACCCGAGCTCCTACAATGAGCAGTTCTTC. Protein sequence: CASSSGQNPSSYNEQFF.

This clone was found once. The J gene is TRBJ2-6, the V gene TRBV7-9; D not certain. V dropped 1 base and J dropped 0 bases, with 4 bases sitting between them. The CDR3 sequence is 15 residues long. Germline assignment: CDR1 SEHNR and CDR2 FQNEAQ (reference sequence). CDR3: CASSLDRSGANVLTF. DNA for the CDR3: TGTGCCAGCAGCTTAGATCGCTCTGGGGCCAACGTCCTGACTTTC. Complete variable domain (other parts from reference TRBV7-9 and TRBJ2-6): DTGVSQNPRHKITKRGQNVTFRCDPISEHNRLYWYRQTLGQGPEFLTYFQNEAQLEKSRLLSDRFSAERPKGSFSTLEIQRTEQGDSAMYLCASSLDRSGANVLTFGAGSRLTVL.